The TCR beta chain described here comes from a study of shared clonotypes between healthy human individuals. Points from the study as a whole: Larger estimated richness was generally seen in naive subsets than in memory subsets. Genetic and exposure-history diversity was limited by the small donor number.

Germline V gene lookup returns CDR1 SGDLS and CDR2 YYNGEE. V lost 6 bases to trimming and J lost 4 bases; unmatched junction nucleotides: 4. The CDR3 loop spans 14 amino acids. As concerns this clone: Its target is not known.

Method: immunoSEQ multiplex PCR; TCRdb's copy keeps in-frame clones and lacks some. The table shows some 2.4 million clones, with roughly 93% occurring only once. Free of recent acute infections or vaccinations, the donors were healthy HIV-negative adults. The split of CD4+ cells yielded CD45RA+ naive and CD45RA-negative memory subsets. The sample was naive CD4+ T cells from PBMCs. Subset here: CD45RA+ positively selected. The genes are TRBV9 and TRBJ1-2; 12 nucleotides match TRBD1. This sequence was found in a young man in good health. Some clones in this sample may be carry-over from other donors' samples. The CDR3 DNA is TGTGCCAGCACCGCGGGACAGGGGGCCTATGGCTACACCTTC. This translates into CASTAGQGAYGYTF. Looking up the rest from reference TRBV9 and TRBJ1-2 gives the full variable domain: DSGVTQTPKHLITATGQRVTLRCSPRSGDLSVYWYQQSLDQGLQFLIQYYNGEERAKGNILERFSAQQFPDLHSELNLSSLELGDSALYFCASTAGQGAYGYTFGSGTRLTVV.